The 14 T cell receptor beta chains reported below all come from one sample, sequenced in a study of T-cell reconstitution after alpha-beta-depleted transplantation in children. Library preparation (for TCRbeta) was performed with unique molecular identifiers. TCRdb analysed the PCR reads with MiXCR anew, one entry per CDR3 protein. The profile shows roughly 100,000 distinct CDR3 sequences, about 6.8% of them singletons. Specimen: PBMCs, collected before TCRalphabeta/CD19-depleted stem cell transplant. Receptors originate from a boy aged 2-15 years with acute lymphoblastic leukemia, due to receive a stem cell transplant.

This clonotype was counted at least ten times. V is TRBV13 and J is TRBJ1-3; tentative D call: TRBD1 (6 bases). V was shortened by 10 bases and J by 7 bases, with 20 bases between the two germline ends. The CDR3 loop spans 14 amino acids. Germline CDR1 reads PRHDT; CDR2 reads FYEKMQ (reference sequence). CDR3 coding DNA: TGTGCCACCAAAAGGGGGACACTGGCGAACACCATATATTTT. It codes for CATKRGTLANTIYF.

This clonotype was observed many times. The chain joins TRBV7-2 to TRBJ2-7; TRBD1 matches 10 bases. Losses at the gene ends were 5 bases for V and 5 bases for J; bases not matched to a gene: 9. This CDR3 comprises 15 residues. Germline-derived CDR1 and CDR2 are SGHTA and FQGNSA. The CDR3 sequence is CASSPRGTGDHEQYF. The CDR3 DNA sequence: TGTGCCAGCAGCCCAAGAGGGACAGGGGACCACGAGCAGTACTTC.

This clonotype was detected many times. The junction shows a germline mismatch at one end, possibly a read error. This chain's CDR3 is CASSWGGEDNEQFF. CDR3 DNA sequence: TGTGCTAGCAGCTGGGGCGGGGAGGACAATGAGCAGTTCTTC. J is TRBJ2-1 and V is TRBV7-7; D is perhaps TRBD2 (6 bases). The CDR3 is made up of 14 amino acids. From germline, CDR1 is SSHAT and CDR2 FNYEAQ (reference sequence).

The V gene is TRBV7-8, the J gene TRBJ1-3; 8 bases map to TRBD1. With 0 bases clipped from V and 8 bases from J, the junction kept 6 bases outside the gene matches. The CDR3 totals 15 residues. Germline V gene sequence: CDR1 SGHVS, CDR2 FQNEAQ. The CDR3 loop reads CASSLAGTGADTIYF. CDR3 sequence (DNA): TGTGCCAGCAGCTTAGCGGGGACAGGCGCGGACACCATATATTTT.

The sample holds many counts of this clonotype. The genes are TRBV29-1 and TRBJ1-4, with D possibly TRBD1 on 6 matching bases. Germline V CDR1 and CDR2: SQVTM, ANQGSEA. V was cut by 4 bases and J by 5 bases, with 14 bases left in between. CDR3 size: 14 residues. The CDR3 is CSVGLTGLNEKLFF. CDR3 sequence (DNA): TGCAGCGTTGGCCTGACAGGACTGAATGAAAAACTGTTTTTT.

The chain links TRBV6-4 to TRBJ1-1; D call uncertain. V shed 6 bases and J shed 0 bases, with 14 bases lying between them. CDR1 and CDR2 (germline): MRHNA, SNTAGT. The CDR3 consists of 15 residues. The CDR3 bases are TGTGCCAGCAGCCCTTCGGGGATCATGAACACTGAAGCTTTCTTT. Protein product: CASSPSGIMNTEAFF.

There are a few counts of this clonotype. The rearrangement uses TRBV28 and TRBJ1-5; a possible D gene is TRBD1 (5 bases). The CDR3 is made up of 14 amino acids. V was trimmed by 7 bases and J by 2 bases, leaving 12 bases between them. Germline V gene sequence: CDR1 MDHEN, CDR2 SYDVKM. In nucleotides, the CDR3 is TGTGCCAGCAAGGATCCGGGGGGCAATCAGCCCCAGCATTTT. It is translated as CASKDPGGNQPQHF.

This clonotype was counted ten times or more. CDR3 DNA: TGTGCCAGCCGAAAGGGTGGAGAGAATGAAAAACTGTTTTTT. This sequence encodes CASRKGGENEKLFF. The chain links TRBV7-9 to TRBJ1-4; no clear D. Trimming removed 8 bases at V and 5 bases at J, with 15 bases between. Germline V lookup: CDR1 SEHNR, CDR2 FQNEAQ (reference sequence). This CDR3 has 14 amino acids.

This clonotype has ten or more counts. This rearrangement joins TRBV5-1 to TRBJ2-3; D possibly corresponds to TRBD2 (6 bases). This CDR3 is 20 amino acids long. Trimming removed 2 bases from V and 2 bases from J, with 27 bases in between. The V gene's germline CDR1 is SGHRS and CDR2 YFSETQ. The CDR3 DNA is TGCGCCAGCAGCTTACCCCCCGCAGGGTCGCGGGGTGGCATCACAGATACGCAGTATTTT. Its translation is CASSLPPAGSRGGITDTQYF.

This clonotype has a count of ten or more. The chain links TRBV18 to TRBJ1-1; tentative D call: TRBD1 (5 bases). Germline values: CDR1 KGHSH, CDR2 LQKENI. The CDR3 has 18 amino acids. Between the trimmed V and J ends, which lost 0 bases and 0 bases, there was a span of 17 bases. This chain's CDR3 is CASSPPMGTGAMNTEAFF. In DNA, the CDR3 is TGTGCCAGCTCACCACCCATGGGAACAGGAGCGATGAACACTGAAGCTTTCTTT. Drawing the rest from reference TRBV18 and TRBJ1-1, the complete variable domain is NAGVMQNPRHLVRRRGQEARLRCSPMKGHSHVYWYRQLPEEGLKFMVYLQKENIIDESGMPKERFSAEFPKEGPSILRIQQVVRGDSAAYFCASSPPMGTGAMNTEAFFGQGTRLTVV.

This clonotype was seen repeatedly, ten times or more. The chain has TRBV5-1 and TRBJ1-2, with D unclear. The germline V and J ends were trimmed by 0 bases and 10 bases, with 10 bases remaining between them. The CDR3 is 12 residues long. Germline CDR1 and CDR2: SGHRS and YFSETQ. Written as DNA, the CDR3 is TGCGCCAGCAGCTTGGGGGATGTAGCCTACACCTTC. Translating it yields CASSLGDVAYTF. Combining the CDR3 with reference TRBV5-1 and TRBJ1-2 gives the whole variable domain KAGVTQTPRYLIKTRGQQVTLSCSPISGHRSVSWYQQTPGQGLQFLFEYFSETQRNKGNFPGRFSGRQFSNSRSEMNVSTLELGDSALYLCASSLGDVAYTFGSGTRLTVV.

This clonotype has just a few counts. V and J are TRBV7-9 and TRBJ2-6; D is unclear. V lost 4 bases, J lost 1 base, and 11 bases lay in between. CDR1 SEHNR and CDR2 FQNEAQ come from the germline V gene (reference sequence). The length of the CDR3 is 16 residues. The CDR3 is CASSSLRWSGANVLTF. The CDR3 DNA reads as TGTGCCAGCAGCTCCCTCAGATGGTCTGGGGCCAACGTCCTGACTTTC.

This clonotype was counted a few times. The V gene is TRBV3-1, the J gene TRBJ2-7; D remains unclear. Germline CDR1 is LGHDT and CDR2 is YNNKEL (reference sequence). V was pared by 2 bases and J by 2 bases, with 16 bases between. CDR3 length: 16 residues. The CDR3 coding sequence is TGTGCCAGCAGCCAACTAAGTCTAACTACCCCCTACGAGCAGTACTTC. This sequence encodes CASSQLSLTTPYEQYF.

This chain joins TRBV20-1 and TRBJ1-2; TRBD1 is a possible D gene (5 bases). V was pared by 3 bases and J by 3 bases, with 11 bases between. The length of the CDR3 is 13 residues. The V gene's germline CDR1 is DFQATT and CDR2 SNEGSKA (reference sequence). This CDR3 reads CSARPRVDYGYTF. The CDR3 DNA sequence: TGCAGTGCTAGGCCCAGGGTAGACTATGGCTACACCTTC.